The source of this T cell receptor (beta chain) is a study of early T cells in non-severe SARS-CoV-2 infection. Study-wide context: Chains from this unsorted whole-blood bulk RNA could not be paired.

Looked up from germline, CDR1 is WNHNN and CDR2 is SYGVQD (reference sequence). This CDR3 spans 16 amino acids. Trimming took 0 bases from V and 1 from J; bases not matched to a gene: 2. One entry per CDR3 protein results from TCRdb running MiXCR on the 5' RACE reads. The sample lists some 80,000 distinct CDR3 sequences, approximately 13% seen once, with about 1.4% in the top ten. The chain is built from TRBV10-1 and TRBJ2-3, with 9 nucleotides matching TRBD1. The sequencing sample was made of whole blood. This clonotype was sampled from an adult who was a healthcare worker with PCR-confirmed SARS-CoV-2 infection or an uninfected control (not recorded which). The CDR3 loop is CASSESGQGGTDTQYF. DNA for the CDR3: TGCGCCAGCAGTGAGTCGGGACAGGGTGGCACAGATACGCAGTATTTT.